This entry lists 14 T cell receptor beta chains sequenced from one sample in a study of blood T cell repertoires in COVID-19 (dated by TCRdb to between 2020 and 2021). Library preparation used the immunoSEQ multiplex PCR assay. The immuneACCESS repertoire file appears here via TCRdb, limited to in-frame rearrangements. These files lack a portion of the clones; in checked studies, under half of the deficit traces to unresolved V genes, and the cause of the others is not known. The sample table contains about 240,000 clones; only one count was recorded for around 82% of them. About 4.8% of the sample lies in the top ten. The sequenced sample was peripheral blood. These receptors all stem from a woman aged 70-85 years with acute or convalescent COVID-19.

This chain uses TRBV11-3 with TRBJ2-1; D uncertain. This CDR3 is 14 amino acids long. The germline V gene has CDR1 SGHNT and CDR2 YENEEA. V lost 1 base to trimming and J lost 3 bases, with 7 bases between them. The CDR3 DNA sequence: TGTGCCAGCAGCTTAGCGGGTGGCTACAATGAGCAGTTCTTC. Protein: CASSLAGGYNEQFF.

The chain has TRBV5-1 and TRBJ1-4; D unclear. The germline V gene has CDR1 SGHRS and CDR2 YFSETQ. Trimming left V 2 bases short and J 7 bases short, with 6 bases between. This CDR3 has 12 amino acids. CDR3 nucleotides: TGCGCCAGCAGCTTACTAGGTGAAAAACTGTTTTTT. Translating it yields CASSLLGEKLFF.

Only one count was recorded for this clone. The CDR3 DNA sequence: TGTGCCAGCAGCTTGGGGCAGGTCAACTATGGCTACACCTTC. Amino acids: CASSLGQVNYGYTF. This chain links TRBV11-2 with TRBJ1-2, with D perhaps matching TRBD1 (5 bases). This CDR3 region has 14 residues. Trimming took 3 bases from V and 2 from J, leaving 10 bases between them. The germline CDR1 and CDR2 sequences are SGHAT and FQNNGV. The full variable domain, with the rest looked up from reference TRBV11-2 and TRBJ1-2, is EAGVAQSPRYKIIEKRQSVAFWCNPISGHATLYWYQQILGQGPKLLIQFQNNGVVDDSQLPKDRFSAERLKGVDSTLKIQPAKLEDSAVYLCASSLGQVNYGYTFGSGTRLTVV.

The chain uses TRBV6-2 or TRBV6-3 and TRBJ2-2; 10 bases are a match to TRBD2. The CDR3 has 18 residues. Unmatched junction bases numbered 11, after V lost 4 bases and J lost 3 bases. Germline lookup yields CDR1 MNHEY and CDR2 SVGEGT. The DNA for the CDR3 is TGTGCCAGCAGTTCCCCCCCAAGACTAGCGGGTCACACCGGGGAGCTGTTTTTT. It codes for CASSSPPRLAGHTGELFF.

This chain connects TRBV12-3 or TRBV12-4 to TRBJ1-4; 7 bases line up with TRBD1. J was trimmed by 7 bases and V by 8 bases; bases with no gene match: 7. This CDR3 is built from 13 residues. DNA of the CDR3: TGTGCCAGCCATAGACAGGGAGGTGAAAAACTGTTTTTT. Encoded protein: CASHRQGGEKLFF.

V and J are TRBV11-2 and TRBJ2-1, with 9 bases fitting TRBD2. CDR3 size: 16 residues. V lost 5 bases to trimming and J lost 1 base; unmatched junction nucleotides: 6. Looked up from germline, CDR1 is SGHAT and CDR2 is FQNNGV. CDR3 DNA: TGTGCCAGCAGCCTACTAGCGGGCTTATCCTACAATGAGCAGTTCTTC. The encoded protein is CASSLLAGLSYNEQFF.

In this sample, this clone turned up many times. The chain carries TRBV9 and TRBJ2-3; D not certain. The V and J ends lost 0 bases and 6 bases respectively, with 8 bases between them. CDR1 and CDR2 (germline): SGDLS, YYNGEE. This CDR3 spans 13 amino acids. CDR3 protein: CASSVGLGDTQYF. Written as DNA, the CDR3 is TGTGCCAGCAGCGTAGGGCTCGGGGATACGCAGTATTTT.

V is TRBV5-1 and J is TRBJ1-4; D is possibly TRBD1 (5 bases). CDR3 length: 15 amino acids. The germline gives CDR1 SGHRS, CDR2 YFSETQ. Trimming took off 0 bases at V and 7 bases at J, with 13 bases between the two ends. CDR3: CASSLGPGLGEKLFF. In nucleotides, the CDR3 is TGCGCCAGCAGCTTGGGCCCAGGGTTGGGTGAAAAACTGTTTTTT.

This clone was recorded only once. This rearrangement joins TRBV3-1 (or the pseudogene TRBV3-2) to TRBJ2-5; D not certain. This CDR3 contains 14 residues. Germline loops: CDR1 LGHDT, CDR2 YNNKEL (reference sequence). V was clipped by 1 base and J by 4 bases, with 10 bases between them. The CDR3 DNA sequence: TGTGCCAGCAGCCAAGCGTCCAGAGGAGAGACCCAGTACTTC. As protein: CASSQASRGETQYF.

The chain combines TRBV7-9 with TRBJ1-2, with a weak D call TRBD1 (6 bases). The CDR3 is 14 amino acids. Germline V gene lookup returns CDR1 SEHNR and CDR2 FQNEAQ (reference sequence). V was shortened by 5 bases and J by 1 base, with 11 bases between the two germline ends. The DNA for the CDR3 is TGTGCCAGCAGCCGGACAGAAAATAACTATGGCTACACCTTC. The encoded protein is CASSRTENNYGYTF.

The rearrangement uses TRBV7-2 and TRBJ1-2, with a possible D match to TRBD1 (6 bases). Germline V gives CDR1 SGHTA, CDR2 FQGNSA. Trimming cost V 4 bases and J 4 bases, with 13 bases left between them. CDR3 size: 14 residues. CDR3 amino acids: CASSSSGDTYGYTF. CDR3 coding DNA: TGTGCCAGCAGCTCAAGCGGGGACACCTATGGCTACACCTTC.

The chain links TRBV24-1 to TRBJ2-1; 11 bases are shared with TRBD1. CDR1 and CDR2 (germline): KGHDR, SFDVKD. V was clipped by 9 bases and J by 10 bases; unmatched bases: 4. CDR3 length: 12 amino acids. CDR3 coding DNA: TGTGCCACCGGACAGGGGGCGAGGGAGCAGTTCTTC. Protein: CATGQGAREQFF.

This chain links TRBV6-1 with TRBJ2-2; D unclear. Germline CDR1 is MNHNS and CDR2 is SASEGT. V was clipped by 0 bases and J by 3 bases, with 14 bases between them. The CDR3 runs to 17 residues. The CDR3 here is CASSEAMSGLDTGELFF. The DNA for the CDR3 is TGTGCCAGCAGTGAAGCGATGTCCGGGTTGGACACCGGGGAGCTGTTTTTT.

J is TRBJ2-2 and V is TRBV5-5, with D tentatively TRBD2 (5 bases). Trimming stripped 6 bases from V and 6 bases from J, with 21 bases between. Germline CDR1 is SGHKS and CDR2 is YYEKEE (reference sequence). The CDR3 totals 16 residues. CDR3 DNA: TGTGCCAGCACCTGGGCCCCGGGGTCTTTGGCCGGGGAGCTGTTTTTT. Amino acid sequence: CASTWAPGSLAGELFF.